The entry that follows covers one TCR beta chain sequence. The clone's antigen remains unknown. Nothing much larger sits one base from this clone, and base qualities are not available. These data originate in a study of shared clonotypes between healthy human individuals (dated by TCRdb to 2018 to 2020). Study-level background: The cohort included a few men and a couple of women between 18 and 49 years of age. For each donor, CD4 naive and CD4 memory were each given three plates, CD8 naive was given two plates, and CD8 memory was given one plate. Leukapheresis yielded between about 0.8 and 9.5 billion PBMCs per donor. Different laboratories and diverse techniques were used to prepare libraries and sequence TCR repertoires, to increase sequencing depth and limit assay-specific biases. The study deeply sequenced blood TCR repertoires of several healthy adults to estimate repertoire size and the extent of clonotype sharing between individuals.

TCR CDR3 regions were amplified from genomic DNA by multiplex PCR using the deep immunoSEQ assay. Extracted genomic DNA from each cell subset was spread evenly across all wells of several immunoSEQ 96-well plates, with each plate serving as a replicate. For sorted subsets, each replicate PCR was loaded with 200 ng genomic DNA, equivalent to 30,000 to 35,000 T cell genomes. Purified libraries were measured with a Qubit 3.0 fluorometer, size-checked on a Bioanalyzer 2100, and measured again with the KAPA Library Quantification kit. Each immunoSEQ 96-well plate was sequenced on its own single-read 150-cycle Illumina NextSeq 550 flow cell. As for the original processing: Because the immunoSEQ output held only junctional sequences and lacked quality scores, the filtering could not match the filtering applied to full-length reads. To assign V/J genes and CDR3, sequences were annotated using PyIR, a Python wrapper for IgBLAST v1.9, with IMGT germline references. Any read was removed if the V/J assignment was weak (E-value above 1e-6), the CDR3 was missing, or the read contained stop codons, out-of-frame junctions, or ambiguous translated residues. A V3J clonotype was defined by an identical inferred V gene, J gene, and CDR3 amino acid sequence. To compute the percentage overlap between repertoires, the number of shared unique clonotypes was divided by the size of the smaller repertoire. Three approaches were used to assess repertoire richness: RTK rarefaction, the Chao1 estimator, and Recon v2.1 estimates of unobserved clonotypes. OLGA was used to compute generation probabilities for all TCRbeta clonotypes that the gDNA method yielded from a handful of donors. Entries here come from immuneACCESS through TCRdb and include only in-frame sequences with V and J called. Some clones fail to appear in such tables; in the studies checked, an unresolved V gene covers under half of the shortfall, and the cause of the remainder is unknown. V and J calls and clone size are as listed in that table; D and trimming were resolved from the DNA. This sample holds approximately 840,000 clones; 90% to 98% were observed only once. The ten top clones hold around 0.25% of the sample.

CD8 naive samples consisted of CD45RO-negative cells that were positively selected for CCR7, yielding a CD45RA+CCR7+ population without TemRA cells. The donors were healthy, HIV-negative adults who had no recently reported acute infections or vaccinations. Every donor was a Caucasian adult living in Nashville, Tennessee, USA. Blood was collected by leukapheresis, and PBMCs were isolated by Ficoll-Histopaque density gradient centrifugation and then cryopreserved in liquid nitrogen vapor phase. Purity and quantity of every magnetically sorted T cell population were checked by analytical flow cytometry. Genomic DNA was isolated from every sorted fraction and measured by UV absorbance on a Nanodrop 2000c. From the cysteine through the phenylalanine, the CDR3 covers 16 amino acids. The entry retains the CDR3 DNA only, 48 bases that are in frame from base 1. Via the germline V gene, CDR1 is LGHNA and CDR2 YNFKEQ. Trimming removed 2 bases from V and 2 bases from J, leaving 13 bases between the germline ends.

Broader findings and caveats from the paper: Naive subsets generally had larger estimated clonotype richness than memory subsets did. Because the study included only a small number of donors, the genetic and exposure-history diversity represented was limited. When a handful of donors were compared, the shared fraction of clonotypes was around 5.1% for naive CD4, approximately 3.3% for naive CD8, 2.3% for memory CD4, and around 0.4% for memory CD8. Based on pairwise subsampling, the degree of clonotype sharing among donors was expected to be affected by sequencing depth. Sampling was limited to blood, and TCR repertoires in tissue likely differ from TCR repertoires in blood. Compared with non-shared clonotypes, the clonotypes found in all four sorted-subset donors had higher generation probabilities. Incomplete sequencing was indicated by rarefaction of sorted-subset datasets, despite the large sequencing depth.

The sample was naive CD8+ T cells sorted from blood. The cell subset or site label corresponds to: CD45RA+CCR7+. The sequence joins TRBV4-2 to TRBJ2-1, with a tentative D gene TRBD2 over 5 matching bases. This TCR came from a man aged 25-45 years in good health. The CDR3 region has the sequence CASSQFTGRTYNEQFF. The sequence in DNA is TGTGCCAGCAGCCAATTCACGGGAAGGACCTACAATGAGCAGTTCTTC.